The present entry profiles one T cell receptor (beta chain) with its context. The sample belongs to a study of human T cells and chemical hapten exposure. Across the whole study: Diphenylcyclopropenone was applied weekly to patients' scalps across the roughly 23-week study.

TCRdb fed the RACE reads into MiXCR, producing one record per CDR3 protein. Of 95,000 to 150,000 distinct CDR3 sequences listed, 11% are singletons. Time point described: patch test 3, about 24 weeks after DPC sensitization. Treatment defined: therapeutic diphenylcyclopropenone sensitization with weekly scalp DPC. It was unfractionated whole blood from which total RNA was extracted. The ends were cut back, 6 bases at V and 1 base at J, with 13 bases in the middle. Germline CDR1 reads PRHDT; CDR2 reads FYEKMQ (reference sequence). The CDR3 covers 15 residues. The origin of this receptor is a woman in her 50s with alopecia areata. Some clones in this sample may be carry-over from other donors' samples. The J gene is TRBJ2-1, the V gene TRBV13, with D possibly being TRBD2 (6 bases). The material was whole blood, obtained in connection with sensitization to the hapten diphenylcyclopropenone (DPC). The CDR3 sequence: CASSNPLASYNEQFF. Here the CDR3 DNA reads TGTGCCAGCAGTAATCCCCTAGCGTCCTACAATGAGCAGTTCTTC.